This TCR beta chain emerged from a study of prognosis after radiotherapy for stage I lung cancer (dated by TCRdb to the early 2020s). At the level of the whole study: Between early 2018 and January 2019, fewer than 20 stage I NSCLC patients were enrolled in Nanjing, China. Some 15 patients presented with newly diagnosed primary stage I lung tumors, and a few carried oligometastatic NSCLC following surgical resection of the primary tumor. Every patient was regarded as medically inoperable, because of comorbidities in 11 to 12 cases and refusal of surgery in roughly 7 cases. The cohort included about a dozen men and roughly 6 women, with a median age of approximately 73 years and a range of about 50 to 90 years. Squamous cell carcinoma histology was identified in 6 or 7 patients, and adenocarcinoma histology was identified in under 15 patients. Image-guided IMRT or VMAT was used to deliver SBRT in 3 to 5 fractions at a biologically effective dose of at least 100 Gy. No patient received concurrent therapy alongside SBRT. After SBRT, distant metastases developed in about 20% of the 19 patients at a median of 7 months, while the remaining 15 patients had no significant progression. Peripheral blood TCR beta repertoires were profiled in stage I NSCLC patients before and after stereotactic body radiotherapy, and the repertoires were related to distant failure. A total of around 40 blood samples from around 19 patients were sequenced, with one sample obtained before and one obtained after SBRT for each patient.

Paper-wide results and their limitations: Limitations of the study included a small cohort and short follow-up, and the study findings need independent validation. Post-SBRT Shannon entropy and its change from baseline were lower in patients who developed distant metastases; baseline Shannon entropy was not associated with metastases. After SBRT, the number of unique TCR clones decreased (median around 10,000 before versus several thousand after; Wilcoxon paired P=0.011). Differences by metastasis status were reportedly seen in TRBV and TRBJ usage frequencies, involving two V genes at baseline and, after SBRT, nine V genes and two J genes. No adjustment for multiple comparisons was applied to any of the reported P values. No determination of tumor specificity was made for expanded TCR clones.

A history of other malignancies or of prior chemotherapy or radiotherapy was absent in all patients, and node-negative disease was shown on CT and PET/CT in all patients. At each of the two time points, roughly 6.5 milliliters of peripheral venous blood were collected into EDTA tubes. PBMCs were isolated by Ficoll-Paque Plus density-gradient centrifugation. Samples were stored at -80°C immediately after collection until analysis. Two rounds of multiplex PCR were performed to amplify the TCR beta CDR3 region from genomic DNA. In the first PCR round, primers specific to each TRBV and TRBJ gene were used, and the primer sequences were filed in Chinese patent CN105087789A. Universal primers were used in the second PCR round. The Roche High Pure PCR Template Preparation Kit was used to extract genomic DNA from frozen PBMCs. Libraries were sequenced paired-end with 151 bp reads on an Illumina HiSeq 3000. Concerning the study's data processing: CutAdapt was used to remove raw reads lacking the multiplex PCR primer sequences. PEAR was used to merge high-quality paired reads into contigs. MiXCR assigned TRB V, D and J gene segments to each contig by aligning to reference sequences. CDR3 sequences were clustered by base quality and sequence similarity to remove sequencing errors. Diversity was measured as Shannon entropy normalized by the natural log of productive TCR sequence number. To get clonality, Shannon entropy was divided by the natural log of the number of unique clonotypes, and that result was subtracted from one. Using the Youden index from ROC curves, the researchers picked the repertoire-metric cut-offs for progression-free survival, and all analyses were carried out in R 3.5.3. TCRdb took the public reads, trimmed them with fastp at Q25, ran MiXCR for clone calling and kept in-frame beta chains. Duplicate CDR3 protein sequences are folded into a single record with the most common DNA and genes. TCRdb, not the original authors, processed these V and J calls. This sample holds over 20,000 distinct CDR3 sequences; roughly 40% were observed only once. The ten largest clones add up to roughly 60% of the sample.

The cysteine opens and the phenylalanine closes a CDR3 of 13 amino acids. Solely the CDR3 DNA is kept, with 39 bases framed from the first base. V is cut by 8 bases and J by 8 bases, and the space between the germline ends is 13 bases. CDR1 is given as SGHDN and CDR2 as FVKESK, both from the germline V gene. This clonotype was recorded a few times. This clone's antigen is unknown. Given a much more abundant clone one base away, this may be a read error. This clonotype was sampled from a donor over 45 with non-small cell lung cancer. The source was PBMCs, collected before or after stereotactic body radiation therapy (not recorded which). The V gene is TRBV14 and the J gene is TRBJ1-6; the D gene cannot be resolved reliably. The bases are TGTGCCAGCGGTCTGTCGCTTTATTCACCCCTCCACTTT. Translated, this is CASGLSLYSPLHF.